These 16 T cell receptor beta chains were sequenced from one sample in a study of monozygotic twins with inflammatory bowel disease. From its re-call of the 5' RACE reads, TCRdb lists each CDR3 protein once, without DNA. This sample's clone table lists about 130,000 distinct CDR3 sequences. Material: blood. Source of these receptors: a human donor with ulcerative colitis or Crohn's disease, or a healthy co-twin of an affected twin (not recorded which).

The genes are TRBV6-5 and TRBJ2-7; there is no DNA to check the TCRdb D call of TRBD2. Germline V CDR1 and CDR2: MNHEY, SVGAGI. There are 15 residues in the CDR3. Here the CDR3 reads CASVRTSGLSYEQYF.

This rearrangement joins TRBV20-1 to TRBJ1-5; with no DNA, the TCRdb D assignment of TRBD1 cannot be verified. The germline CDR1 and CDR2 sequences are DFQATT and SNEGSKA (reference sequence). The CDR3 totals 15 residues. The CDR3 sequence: CSARTIGRGNQPQHF.

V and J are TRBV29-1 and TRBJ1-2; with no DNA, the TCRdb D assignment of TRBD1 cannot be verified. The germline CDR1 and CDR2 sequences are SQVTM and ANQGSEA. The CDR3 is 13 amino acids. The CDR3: CSVVGTTAYGYTF.

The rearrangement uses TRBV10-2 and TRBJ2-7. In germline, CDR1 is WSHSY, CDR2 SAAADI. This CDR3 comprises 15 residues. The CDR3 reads CASSESYGTSYEQYF.

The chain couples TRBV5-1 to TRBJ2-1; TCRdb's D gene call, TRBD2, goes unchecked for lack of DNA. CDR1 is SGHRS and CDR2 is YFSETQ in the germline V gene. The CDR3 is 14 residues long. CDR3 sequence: CASRSGGGDNEQFF.

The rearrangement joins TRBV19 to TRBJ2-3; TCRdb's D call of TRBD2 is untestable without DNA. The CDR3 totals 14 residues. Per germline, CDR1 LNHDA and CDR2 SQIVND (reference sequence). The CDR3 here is CASSMTSGKDTQYF.

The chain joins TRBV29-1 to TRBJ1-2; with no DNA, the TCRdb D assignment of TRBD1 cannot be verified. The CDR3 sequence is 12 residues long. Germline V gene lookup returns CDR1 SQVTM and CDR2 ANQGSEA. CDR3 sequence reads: CSVLGQGSGYTF. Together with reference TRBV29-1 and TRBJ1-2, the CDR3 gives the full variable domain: SAVISQKPSRDICQRGTSLTIQCQVDSQVTMMFWYRQQPGQSLTLIATANQGSEATYESGFVIDKFPISRPNLTFSTLTVSNMSPEDSSIYLCSVLGQGSGYTFGSGTRLTVV.

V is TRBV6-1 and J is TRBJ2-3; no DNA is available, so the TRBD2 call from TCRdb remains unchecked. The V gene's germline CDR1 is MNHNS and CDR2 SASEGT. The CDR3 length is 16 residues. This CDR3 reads CASSLLYSGSTDTQYF.

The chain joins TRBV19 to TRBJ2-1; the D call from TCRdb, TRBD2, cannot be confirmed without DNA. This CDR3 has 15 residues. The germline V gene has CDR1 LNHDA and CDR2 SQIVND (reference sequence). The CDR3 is CASSSGLAGVYEQFF.

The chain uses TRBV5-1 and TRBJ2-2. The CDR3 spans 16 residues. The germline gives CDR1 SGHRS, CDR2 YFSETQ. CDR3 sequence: CASSLGLPSNTGELFF. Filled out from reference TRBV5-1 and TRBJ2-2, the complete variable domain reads KAGVTQTPRYLIKTRGQQVTLSCSPISGHRSVSWYQQTPGQGLQFLFEYFSETQRNKGNFPGRFSGRQFSNSRSEMNVSTLELGDSALYLCASSLGLPSNTGELFFGEGSRLTVL.

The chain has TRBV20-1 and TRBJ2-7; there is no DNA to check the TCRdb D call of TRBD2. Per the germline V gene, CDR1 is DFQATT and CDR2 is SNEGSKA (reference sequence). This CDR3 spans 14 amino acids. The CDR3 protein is CSATSGRSGYEQYF.

The CDR3 reads CAWKPLGTSGTGSYEQYF. The rearrangement joins TRBV30 to TRBJ2-7; TCRdb reports TRBD2, a call that lacks DNA to check it against. The CDR3 contains 18 residues. Germline CDR1 and CDR2: GTSNPN and SVGIG (reference sequence).

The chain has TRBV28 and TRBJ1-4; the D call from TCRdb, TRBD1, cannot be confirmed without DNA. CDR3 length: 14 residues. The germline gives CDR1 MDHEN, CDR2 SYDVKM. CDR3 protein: CVSRMGGRDEKLFF.

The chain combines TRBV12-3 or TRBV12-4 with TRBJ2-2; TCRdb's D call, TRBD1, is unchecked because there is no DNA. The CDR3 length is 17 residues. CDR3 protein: CASKRTGGRLNTGELFF.

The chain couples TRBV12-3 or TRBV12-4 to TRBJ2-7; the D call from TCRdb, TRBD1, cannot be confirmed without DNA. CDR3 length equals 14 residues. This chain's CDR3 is CASSLSRDLYEQYF.

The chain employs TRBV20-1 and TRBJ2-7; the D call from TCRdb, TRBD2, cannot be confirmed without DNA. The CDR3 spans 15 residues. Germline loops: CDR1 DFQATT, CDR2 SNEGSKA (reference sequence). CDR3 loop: CSALNLAGLSYEQYF.